One sample yielded the 27 T cell receptor beta chains listed below, sequenced in a study of regulatory T cells in long-lasting Graves disease. Time point: newly diagnosed GD, antithyroid drugs for less than 3 months. There was RNA extracted from PBMCs, and the TCR library was made from it. iRepertoire HTBI primers and Arm-PCR of CDR3 regions built TCR beta libraries. TCRdb independently ran MiXCR on the multiplex PCR reads; one entry per CDR3 protein. The data contain about 470,000 distinct CDR3 sequences, about 15% of them singletons. These data also featured in a second study, about T cells in Graves' hyperthyroidism and ophthalmopathy.

The specimen was peripheral blood mononuclear cells (PBMCs), collected at new diagnosis, from a patient treated with antithyroid drugs. The receptors stem from a woman aged 25-40 years with Graves disease.

At least ten counts were recorded for this clonotype. This chain connects TRBV7-9 to TRBJ2-2; TRBD2 might be the D (5 bases). There are 17 residues in the CDR3. The germline CDR1 and CDR2 sequences are SEHNR and FQNEAQ (reference sequence). With 4 bases removed from V and 4 bases from J, the gap between germline ends came to 19 bases. CDR3 nucleotide sequence: TGTGCCAGCAGCTCCCCGGACTTCACTCGACGCACCGGGGAGCTGTTTTTT. Translated: CASSSPDFTRRTGELFF.

This clonotype was seen ten or more times. V gene TRBV3-1 combines with J gene TRBJ2-1, with 7 bases aligning to TRBD2. V shed 3 bases, J shed 5 bases, and the junction held 13 bases outside the gene matches. Per the germline V gene, CDR1 is LGHDT and CDR2 is YNNKEL (reference sequence). The CDR3 has 17 residues. The CDR3 here is CASSHLAAPVEHNEQFF. The CDR3 DNA follows: TGTGCCAGCAGCCACCTAGCGGCCCCGGTAGAGCACAATGAGCAGTTCTTC.

This clonotype was recorded at least ten times. The chain employs TRBV10-3 and TRBJ1-1, with D uncertain. Germline loops: CDR1 ENHRY, CDR2 SYGVKD. V was clipped by 6 bases and J by 0 bases, with 5 bases between them. This CDR3 has 12 residues. The CDR3 nucleotides are TGTGCCATCAGACAGATGAACACTGAAGCTTTCTTT. Its translation is CAIRQMNTEAFF.

This clonotype was detected only a few times. The V call is TRBV10-1, the J call TRBJ1-1; D may be TRBD1 (5 bases). The CDR3 totals 14 residues. With 5 bases removed from V and 4 bases from J, the gap between germline ends came to 14 bases. The germline V gene encodes CDR1 WNHNN and CDR2 SYGVQD (reference sequence). CDR3 sequence reads: CASSPTGVSTEAFF. In nucleotides, the CDR3 is TGCGCCAGCAGTCCAACGGGGGTAAGCACTGAAGCTTTCTTT.

This clonotype has just a few counts. The CDR3 sequence: CSAVSGASSYNSPLHF. For the CDR3, the DNA is TGCAGTGCTGTCTCAGGGGCCAGCTCCTATAATTCACCCCTCCACTTT. This chain joins TRBV20-1 and TRBJ1-6; perhaps TRBD1 as D (6 bases). Germline loops: CDR1 DFQATT, CDR2 SNEGSKA (reference sequence). The CDR3 runs 16 residues. Trimming left V 5 bases short and J 0 bases short, with 14 bases between.

The table lists this clonotype with many counts. The gene calls are TRBV6-2 or TRBV6-3 and TRBJ2-5; 7 nucleotides align to TRBD2. The V and J ends lost 8 bases and 5 bases, in that order; junction bases with no gene match: 11. The germline CDR1 and CDR2 sequences are MNHEY and SVGEGT. CDR3 length equals 14 residues. The CDR3 loop is CASFTGGSRETQYF. CDR3 coding DNA: TGTGCCAGCTTCACTGGCGGGAGTAGGGAGACCCAGTACTTC.

This clonotype was seen many times. J is TRBJ1-6 and V is TRBV12-3 or TRBV12-4; TRBD1 agrees at 8 bases. V dropped 4 bases and J dropped 0; count of bases not matched to a gene: 8. The CDR3 length is 18 residues. The CDR3 loop is CASSSGDRTSSYNSPLHF. The CDR3 region has the DNA TGTGCCAGCAGTTCAGGGGACAGGACGAGCTCCTATAATTCACCCCTCCACTTT.

The rearrangement uses TRBV20-1 and TRBJ2-1; 9 bases are a match to TRBD1. This CDR3 comprises 14 residues. The ends lost 4 bases at V and 5 bases at J; junction bases unmatched: 6. Germline values: CDR1 DFQATT, CDR2 SNEGSKA (reference sequence). The CDR3 DNA is TGCAGTGCTATCAGGACAGGGGTACACAATGAGCAGTTCTTC. Encoded protein: CSAIRTGVHNEQFF.

Ten or more counts support this clonotype. The CDR3 loop reads CASSLWGLGIDYEQYF. In nucleotides, the CDR3 is TGTGCCAGCAGTTTATGGGGGCTTGGAATAGACTACGAGCAGTACTTC. This chain links TRBV27 with TRBJ2-7, with D possibly TRBD1 on 6 matching bases. The CDR3 covers 16 residues. Germline CDR1 is MNHEY and CDR2 is SMNVEV (reference sequence). Between the trimmed V and J ends, which lost 1 base and 3 bases, there was a span of 16 bases.

This clonotype was seen a handful of times. This chain connects TRBV6-5 to TRBJ1-1; D gene unclear. This CDR3 comprises 12 residues. V was trimmed by 4 bases and J by 7 bases, leaving 10 bases between them. Germline CDR1 reads MNHEY; CDR2 reads SVGAGI. CDR3: CASSLLAGEAFF. CDR3 DNA sequence: TGTGCCAGCAGTTTGTTAGCTGGTGAAGCTTTCTTT.

This clonotype has more than one count but fewer than ten. The V call is TRBV7-2, the J call TRBJ2-1, with unresolved D. V was pared by 2 bases and J by 3 bases, with 8 bases between. CDR1 and CDR2 from the germline V gene are SGHTA and FQGNSA. There are 14 residues in the CDR3. CDR3 sequence (DNA): TGTGCCAGCAGCTTAAATTATGGCTACAATGAGCAGTTCTTC. As protein: CASSLNYGYNEQFF.

Worth noting for this clonotype: Germline is not matched at one junction end, which may reflect a read error. The chain recombines TRBV29-1 with TRBJ2-1; possibly TRBD1 or TRBD2 for D (5 bases each). The germline gives CDR1 SQVTM, CDR2 ANQGSEA. The CDR3 extends over 16 amino acids. CDR3 DNA: TGCGGCGTTGAAAATAGGGGAGTGACTTCCTACAATGAGCAGTTCTTC. Translation: CGVENRGVTSYNEQFF.

The chain links TRBV6-5 to TRBJ2-1; 11 bases are shared with TRBD2. The germline gives CDR1 MNHEY, CDR2 SVGAGI. V lost 4 bases to trimming and J lost 6 bases; unmatched junction nucleotides: 5. The CDR3 runs to 15 residues. Here the CDR3 reads CASSSLAGVFNEQFF. CDR3 nucleotide sequence: TGTGCCAGCAGTTCACTAGCGGGAGTATTCAATGAGCAGTTCTTC.

A few counts support this clonotype. The chain carries TRBV10-3 and TRBJ1-4; possible D gene TRBD1, 6 bases. This CDR3 is 17 amino acids long. Germline loops: CDR1 ENHRY, CDR2 SYGVKD. Trimming pared 2 bases from V and 5 bases from J, leaving 18 bases between. CDR3: CAISERSSGQINEKLFF. In DNA form, the CDR3 reads TGTGCCATCAGTGAGCGGAGTTCCGGACAGATAAATGAAAAACTGTTTTTT.

The chain employs TRBV7-2 and TRBJ2-4; tentatively, D is TRBD1 (6 bases). Trimming removed 5 bases at V and 3 bases at J, with 17 bases between. Germline values: CDR1 SGHTA, CDR2 FQGNSA. CDR3 length: 16 residues. The CDR3 loop reads CASSVADSRGKNIQYF. CDR3 coding DNA: TGTGCCAGCAGCGTGGCGGACAGCAGAGGCAAAAACATTCAGTACTTC.

This clonotype has only a few counts. This chain links TRBV5-1 with TRBJ2-2; D gene uncertain. V dropped 0 bases and J dropped 2 bases, with 11 bases sitting between them. CDR3 length: 16 residues. Germline CDR1 and CDR2: SGHRS and YFSETQ. The CDR3 reads CASSLAGETNTGELFF. The CDR3 DNA is TGCGCCAGCAGCTTGGCGGGCGAAACTAACACCGGGGAGCTGTTTTTT.

In its sample, this clonotype was seen a few times. The chain joins TRBV24-1 to TRBJ2-1; D remains ambiguous. Trimming cost V 8 bases and J 6 bases, with 16 bases left between them. The CDR3 extends over 14 amino acids. CDR1 and CDR2 from the germline V gene are KGHDR and SFDVKD. CDR3 region: CATTHLTWGNEQFF. The CDR3 coding sequence is TGTGCCACCACTCATCTCACCTGGGGCAATGAGCAGTTCTTC.

The rearrangement links TRBV14 to TRBJ1-2, with D unresolved. CDR3 length: 12 amino acids. Trimming shortened V by 4 bases and J by 6 bases, and 9 bases separated the two germline ends. Germline CDR1 SGHDN, CDR2 FVKESK. The chain's CDR3 is CASSPGADGYTF. The CDR3 region has the DNA TGTGCCAGCAGCCCCGGAGCCGATGGCTACACCTTC.

The V and J genes are TRBV30 and TRBJ1-6; TRBD1 matches at 8 bases. CDR3 length: 14 residues. V trimming: 0 bases; J trimming: 6 bases; junction bases outside the gene matches: 1. Germline V gene sequence: CDR1 GTSNPN, CDR2 SVGIG (reference sequence). The CDR3 DNA follows: TGTGCCTGGAGTGTAGGACAGGGTAATTCACCCCTCCACTTT. It yields the protein CAWSVGQGNSPLHF. The entire variable domain, with the rest obtained from reference TRBV30 and TRBJ1-6, is as follows: SQTIHQWPATLVQPVGSPLSLECTVEGTSNPNLYWYRQAAGRGLQLLFYSVGIGQISSEVPQNLSASRPQDRQFILSSKKLLLSDSGFYLCAWSVGQGNSPLHFGNGTRLTVT.

This CDR3 is CASTPPPRDAPHSNQPQHF. In DNA, the CDR3 is TGTGCCAGTACCCCCCCTCCAAGAGACGCGCCCCATAGCAATCAGCCCCAGCATTTT. The rearrangement uses TRBV19 and TRBJ1-5; D remains unclear. CDR1 and CDR2 (germline): LNHDA, SQIVND (reference sequence). This CDR3 comprises 19 residues. V shed 7 bases and J shed 0 bases, with 25 bases lying between them.

This clonotype was seen at least ten times. This chain links TRBV28 with TRBJ2-1, with 9 bases aligning to TRBD1. CDR3 length: 16 amino acids. V shed 5 bases and J 5 bases; nucleotides not matched to a gene: 10. The germline V gene has CDR1 MDHEN and CDR2 SYDVKM. Here the CDR3 reads CASSAPGDRANNEQFF. The CDR3 bases are TGTGCCAGCAGTGCCCCCGGGGACAGGGCCAACAATGAGCAGTTCTTC.

This clonotype came up many times. The chain combines TRBV7-6 with TRBJ2-1, with 11 bases lining up with TRBD2. The CDR3 totals 15 residues. V trimming: 5 bases; J trimming: 4 bases; junction bases outside the gene matches: 4. Germline V CDR1 and CDR2: SGHVS, FNYEAQ. Written as DNA, the CDR3 is TGTGCCAGCAGCGAGGGGACTAGCGGATACAATGAGCAGTTCTTC. Translating it yields CASSEGTSGYNEQFF.

This clonotype turned up a few times. V usage is TRBV5-1 and J usage is TRBJ1-1; 8 nucleotides align to TRBD1. CDR3 size: 16 residues. Germline trimming cut 4 bases from V and 1 base from J; bases unmatched to any gene: 9. Germline lookup yields CDR1 SGHRS and CDR2 YFSETQ. CDR3 DNA sequence: TGCGCCAGCAGCAAGGAGACAGGGGCGGGGAACACTGAAGCTTTCTTT. Translating it yields CASSKETGAGNTEAFF.

V and J are TRBV10-1 and TRBJ2-5; D ambiguous. This CDR3 has 14 amino acids. The germline gives CDR1 WNHNN, CDR2 SYGVQD (reference sequence). V lost 0 bases and J 5 bases, leaving 10 bases between the germline ends. In DNA, the CDR3 is TGCGCCAGCAGTGAGTCGAACAATAGGGAGACCCAGTACTTC. This translates into CASSESNNRETQYF.

Ten or more counts support this clonotype. The CDR3 reads CASSYGDYNEQFF. The DNA for the CDR3 is TGTGCCAGCAGTTACGGGGATTACAATGAGCAGTTCTTC. V usage is TRBV6-9 and J usage is TRBJ2-1; tentative D call: TRBD2 (5 bases). The CDR3 has 13 residues. Germline assignment: CDR1 MNHGY and CDR2 SVAAGI. V shed 3 bases and J shed 4 bases, with 7 bases lying between them.

This clonotype showed up many times. This chain connects TRBV29-1 to TRBJ1-1; perhaps TRBD1 as D (5 bases). V shed 7 bases and J shed 1 base, with 13 bases lying between them. CDR1 SQVTM and CDR2 ANQGSEA come from the germline V gene. This CDR3 has 13 amino acids. DNA for the CDR3: TGCAGCGGGAACAGGCGAGAGAACACTGAAGCTTTCTTT. It codes for CSGNRRENTEAFF. The whole variable domain, remainder taken from reference TRBV29-1 and TRBJ1-1, is SAVISQKPSRDICQRGTSLTIQCQVDSQVTMMFWYRQQPGQSLTLIATANQGSEATYESGFVIDKFPISRPNLTFSTLTVSNMSPEDSSIYLCSGNRRENTEAFFGQGTRLTVV.

This clonotype occurred many times. V usage is TRBV30 and J usage is TRBJ2-3; TRBD2 aligns across 8 bases. Losses at the gene ends were 3 bases for V and 1 base for J; bases not matched to a gene: 3. Germline loops: CDR1 GTSNPN, CDR2 SVGIG (reference sequence). The CDR3 is made up of 14 amino acids. CDR3 in DNA: TGTGCCTGGAGCCGGGGGGGAGGCACAGATACGCAGTATTTT. Its protein product is CAWSRGGGTDTQYF.